The 31 T cell receptor beta chains in this list originate from one sample, sequenced in a study of blood T cell repertoires in COVID-19. TCRdb keeps only in-frame clones here, not all; method: immunoSEQ multiplex PCR. The profile covers around 270,000 clones, with over 75% appearing a single time and roughly 2.5% taken by the ten largest. What was sequenced was peripheral blood. The receptors stem from a woman in her 50s with acute or convalescent COVID-19.

The rearrangement links TRBV5-4 to TRBJ2-1; 8 positions agree with TRBD2. Germline trimming cut 2 bases from V and 4 bases from J; bases unmatched to any gene: 5. CDR1 is SGHNT and CDR2 is YYREEE in the germline V gene (reference sequence). The CDR3 consists of 15 residues. CDR3 protein: CASSFSSGRYNEQFF. The CDR3, as DNA: TGTGCCAGCAGCTTCTCTAGCGGGCGTTACAATGAGCAGTTCTTC.

This clone came up once. This chain connects TRBV27 to TRBJ2-3; 7 nucleotides align to TRBD1. Germline lookup yields CDR1 MNHEY and CDR2 SMNVEV (reference sequence). J gave up 0 bases and V 6 bases, and 9 bases lay outside the gene matches. This CDR3 is built from 16 residues. CDR3 in DNA: TGTGCCAGCAGGAGGACAGGTCATCCTAGCACAGATACGCAGTATTTT. Protein product: CASRRTGHPSTDTQYF.

This clone was detected only once. V is TRBV5-1 and J is TRBJ2-1; 7 nucleotides match TRBD1. The CDR3 spans 15 residues. J lost 8 bases, V lost 2 bases, and 10 bases had no gene match. In germline, CDR1 is SGHRS, CDR2 YFSETQ. For the CDR3, the DNA is TGCGCCAGCAGCTTTTCCGGACAGGAGTGGGATGAGCAGTTCTTC. Amino acids: CASSFSGQEWDEQFF.

This chain joins TRBV9 and TRBJ2-1, with no clear D. Germline CDR1 is SGDLS and CDR2 is YYNGEE. The CDR3 is 14 amino acids. V lost 4 bases and J lost 10, with 18 bases in between. CDR3 sequence: CASSYTILAREQFF. The DNA for the CDR3 is TGTGCCAGCAGCTACACTATACTGGCAAGGGAGCAGTTCTTC.

The chain is built from TRBV28 and TRBJ2-1; a weak D match, TRBD2 (5 bases). Germline CDR1 reads MDHEN; CDR2 reads SYDVKM. The CDR3 is made up of 16 amino acids. V lost 5 bases and J 1 base, leaving 15 bases between the germline ends. CDR3 loop: CASSPPKWESYNEQFF. The CDR3 nucleotides read TGTGCCAGCAGTCCCCCCAAGTGGGAGTCCTACAATGAGCAGTTCTTC.

The J gene is TRBJ1-1, the V gene TRBV6-5; D might be TRBD1 (6 bases). V was trimmed by 6 bases and J by 4 bases, leaving 15 bases between them. Germline CDR1 is MNHEY and CDR2 is SVGAGI. The CDR3 is made up of 14 amino acids. In nucleotides, the CDR3 is TGTGCCAGCAGAGTCGCCGGGACAAGCACTGAAGCTTTCTTT. As protein: CASRVAGTSTEAFF.

CDR3 DNA: TGTGCCAGCAGTCCAGGACTAGCGGGAGTGACAGATACGCAGTATTTT. Translation gives CASSPGLAGVTDTQYF. The chain carries TRBV27 and TRBJ2-3; 13 bases match TRBD2. The V and J ends lost 5 bases and 3 bases, in that order; junction bases with no gene match: 5. Per germline, CDR1 MNHEY and CDR2 SMNVEV (reference sequence). The CDR3 has 16 amino acids.

The chain employs TRBV29-1 and TRBJ2-3; D is uncertain. CDR3 length: 14 amino acids. The germline V gene encodes CDR1 SQVTM and CDR2 ANQGSEA. Trimming removed 4 bases from V and 6 bases from J, with 17 bases in between. CDR3 region: CSVAPRLIRDTQYF. The CDR3, as DNA: TGCAGCGTTGCCCCCAGACTTATCCGGGATACGCAGTATTTT.

The count of this clone is one. The J gene is TRBJ2-7, the V gene TRBV4-1; 10 bases map to TRBD2. The CDR3 consists of 16 residues. Germline V CDR1 and CDR2: MGHRA, YSYEKL. The V and J ends lost 3 bases and 1 base, in that order; junction bases with no gene match: 6. The CDR3 loop reads CASSQTGTSASYEQYF. The CDR3 coding sequence is TGCGCCAGCAGCCAGACCGGGACTAGCGCGTCCTACGAGCAGTACTTC.

This clone was observed a few times. This chain links TRBV18 with TRBJ1-1; D remains unclear. The CDR3 has 14 residues. The V gene lost 3 bases and the J gene lost 6 bases, with 14 bases spanning the gap. CDR1 is KGHSH, CDR2 LQKENI, per germline. DNA of the CDR3: TGTGCCAGCTCACCCGTGGGCAGCGGGGCTGAAGCTTTCTTT. Protein product: CASSPVGSGAEAFF.

This sequence joins TRBV2 and TRBJ2-5; a possible D gene is TRBD1 (7 bases). The CDR3 totals 13 residues. Germline V gene sequence: CDR1 SNHLY, CDR2 FYNNEI. V lost 9 bases, J lost 5 bases, and 16 bases lay in between. In DNA form, the CDR3 reads TGTGCCAGGGGGCGGGACAGCCGGGAGACCCAGTACTTC. It yields the protein CARGRDSRETQYF. The full variable domain, with the rest looked up from reference TRBV2 and TRBJ2-5, is EPEVTQTPSHQVTQMGQEVILRCVPISNHLYFYWYRQILGQKVEFLVSFYNNEISEKSEIFDDQFSVERPDGSNFTLKIRSTKLEDSAMYFCARGRDSRETQYFGPGTRLLVL.

This rearrangement joins TRBV5-4 to TRBJ2-2; D possibly corresponds to TRBD2 (5 bases). The CDR3 is 16 residues long. Trimming shortened V by 0 bases and J by 0 bases, and 9 bases separated the two germline ends. Germline V gene lookup returns CDR1 SGHNT and CDR2 YYREEE (reference sequence). The CDR3 sequence is CASSLVLEANTGELFF. The CDR3 nucleotides read TGTGCCAGCAGCTTGGTACTAGAGGCGAACACCGGGGAGCTGTTTTTT.

The gene calls are TRBV3-1 (or the pseudogene TRBV3-2) and TRBJ2-3; D call uncertain. The length of the CDR3 is 12 residues. Germline V lookup: CDR1 LGHDT, CDR2 YNNKEL (reference sequence). Deletions cut 1 base from V and 4 bases from J, with 3 bases between. Written as DNA, the CDR3 is TGTGCCAGCAGCCAAGCGTCAGATACGCAGTATTTT. Its translation is CASSQASDTQYF.

The J gene is TRBJ1-1, the V gene TRBV6-2 or TRBV6-3, with a weak D call TRBD1 (5 bases). Trimming pared 0 bases from V and 5 bases from J, leaving 13 bases between. In germline, CDR1 is MNHEY, CDR2 SVGEGT. This CDR3 region has 15 residues. The CDR3 protein is CASSYSRRGATEAFF. The DNA for the CDR3 is TGTGCCAGCAGTTACTCGAGGCGTGGGGCGACTGAAGCTTTCTTT.

The J gene is TRBJ2-5, the V gene TRBV5-1, with D possibly TRBD2 on 6 matching bases. V was clipped by 0 bases and J by 0 bases, with 9 bases between them. This CDR3 is built from 15 residues. CDR1 is SGHRS and CDR2 is YFSETQ in the germline V gene. CDR3 sequence: CASSLAGGNQETQYF. The CDR3, as DNA: TGCGCCAGCAGCTTGGCAGGAGGGAACCAAGAGACCCAGTACTTC.

In its sample, this clone was seen once. This rearrangement joins TRBV25-1 to TRBJ2-1, with a weak D call TRBD1 (6 bases). The CDR3 extends over 13 amino acids. The germline V gene has CDR1 MGHDK and CDR2 SYGVNS. Between the trimmed V and J ends, which lost 1 base and 12 bases, there was a span of 13 bases. For the CDR3, the DNA is TGTGCCAGCAGTGAATGGACAGCCAGATGGCAGTTCTTC. This codes for CASSEWTARWQFF. Full variable domain (outside the CDR3, taken from reference TRBV25-1 and TRBJ2-1): EADIYQTPRYLVIGTGKKITLECSQTMGHDKMYWYQQDPGMELHLIHYSYGVNSTEKGDLSSESTVSRIRTEHFPLTLESARPSHTSQYLCASSEWTARWQFFGPGTRLTVL.

V and J are TRBV28 and TRBJ1-4, with TRBD1 identical over 8 bases. V dropped 1 base and J dropped 15; count of bases not matched to a gene: 19. The CDR3 totals 17 residues. CDR1 MDHEN and CDR2 SYDVKM come from the germline V gene. CDR3 region: CASSLSPWTGSLGRMFF. CDR3 nucleotides: TGTGCCAGCAGTTTATCGCCCTGGACAGGGTCGTTGGGTCGGATGTTTTTT.

DNA of the CDR3: TGTGCCAGCAGTGACCAACCAGGGGCGAATTCACCCCTCCACTTT. This translates into CASSDQPGANSPLHF. This chain links TRBV6-4 with TRBJ1-6; a possible D gene is TRBD1 (6 bases). The germline CDR1 and CDR2 sequences are MRHNA and SNTAGT. V dropped 2 bases and J dropped 7 bases, with 12 bases sitting between them. The CDR3 consists of 15 residues.

The CDR3 protein is CASSRDRGGPYEQYF. For the CDR3, the DNA is TGTGCCAGCAGCCGGGACAGGGGGGGACCCTACGAGCAGTACTTC. The chain joins TRBV7-2 to TRBJ2-7; TRBD1 matches 11 bases. This CDR3 region has 15 residues. Per germline, CDR1 SGHTA and CDR2 FQGNSA. The V segment lost 5 bases and the J segment 2 bases; nucleotides outside the gene matches: 5. Full variable domain (missing parts from reference TRBV7-2 and TRBJ2-7): GAGVSQSPSNKVTEKGKDVELRCDPISGHTALYWYRQSLGQGLEFLIYFQGNSAPDKSGLPSDRFSAERTGGSVSTLTIQRTQQEDSAVYLCASSRDRGGPYEQYFGPGTRLTVT.

This chain uses TRBV28 with TRBJ1-6, with D hard to call. Trimming stripped 3 bases from V and 5 bases from J, with 11 bases between. The germline V gene encodes CDR1 MDHEN and CDR2 SYDVKM. The CDR3 is 15 residues long. In DNA form, the CDR3 reads TGTGCCAGCAGTTTTGGGTCGCGGGATAATTCACCCCTCCACTTT. Protein: CASSFGSRDNSPLHF.

This clone was recorded only once. The chain has TRBV7-6 and TRBJ2-1, with 13 bases fitting TRBD2. The germline V gene has CDR1 SGHVS and CDR2 FNYEAQ. The V gene end was trimmed by 5 bases and the J gene end by 8 bases; junction bases not matched to a gene: 9. This CDR3 region has 16 residues. The CDR3 nucleotides are TGTGCCAGCAGCGCAACTAGCGGGAGGGCCTTTGATGAGCAGTTCTTC. It is translated as CASSATSGRAFDEQFF.

The chain links TRBV19 to TRBJ2-5, with 7 bases matching TRBD2. V gave up 2 bases and J gave up 4 bases; unmatched junction bases: 10. CDR1 and CDR2 (germline): LNHDA, SQIVND (reference sequence). This CDR3 comprises 16 residues. The CDR3 spells CASSIFAGAIGETQYF. The CDR3, as DNA: TGTGCCAGTAGTATATTTGCGGGAGCGATTGGAGAGACCCAGTACTTC.

As regards this clone: The same CDR3 also results from other DNA sequences found in this sample. The V call is TRBV18, the J call TRBJ2-7; maybe TRBD1 (5 bases). CDR3 length equals 12 residues. V lost 4 bases, J lost 3 bases, and 7 bases lay in between. The germline V gene encodes CDR1 KGHSH and CDR2 LQKENI. CDR3 sequence: CASSLQGYEQYF. CDR3 in DNA: TGTGCCAGCTCACTCCAGGGCTACGAGCAGTACTTC. Full variable domain (remainder filled in from reference TRBV18 and TRBJ2-7): NAGVMQNPRHLVRRRGQEARLRCSPMKGHSHVYWYRQLPEEGLKFMVYLQKENIIDESGMPKERFSAEFPKEGPSILRIQQVVRGDSAAYFCASSLQGYEQYFGPGTRLTVT.

This clone was recorded once. The genes are TRBV5-1 and TRBJ2-1, with D possibly being TRBD1 (6 bases). The CDR3 is 12 residues long. Trimming removed 4 bases at V and 6 bases at J, with 8 bases between. The V gene's germline CDR1 is SGHRS and CDR2 YFSETQ. The CDR3 sequence: CASSRTANEQFF. Written as DNA, the CDR3 is TGCGCCAGCAGCCGGACAGCCAATGAGCAGTTCTTC.

V usage is TRBV11-2 and J usage is TRBJ2-3; possibly TRBD2 for D (6 bases). The CDR3 has 14 residues. V was trimmed by 3 bases and J by 6 bases, leaving 13 bases between them. Germline V lookup: CDR1 SGHAT, CDR2 FQNNGV. CDR3 residues: CASSFGGMKDTQYF. CDR3 in DNA: TGTGCCAGCAGCTTCGGCGGGATGAAGGATACGCAGTATTTT.

The rearrangement links TRBV5-4 to TRBJ2-1, with 14 bases matching TRBD2. CDR1 and CDR2 from the germline V gene are SGHNT and YYREEE (reference sequence). The J segment lost 9 bases and the V segment lost 4 bases, leaving 18 bases of the junction unmatched. The CDR3 has 19 amino acids. The CDR3 DNA sequence: TGTGCCAGCAGCAAGGGGGGGTATTCCGGGACTAGCGGGAGTTTTGAGCAGTTCTTC. It codes for CASSKGGYSGTSGSFEQFF.

The J gene is TRBJ1-5, the V gene TRBV3-1 (or the pseudogene TRBV3-2); the D gene is possibly TRBD1 (5 bases). CDR1 and CDR2 (germline): LGHDT, YNNKEL (reference sequence). The CDR3 covers 14 residues. The V end lost 4 bases, the J end lost 7 bases, and 14 bases lay between the germline ends. Here the CDR3 reads CASSRRDGGQPQHF. The DNA of the CDR3 is TGTGCCAGCAGCCGTCGGGACGGAGGGCAGCCCCAGCATTTT.

The V and J genes are TRBV28 and TRBJ2-7; D call uncertain. The CDR3 length is 12 residues. V lost 1 base and J lost 6, with 7 bases in between. Germline CDR1 and CDR2: MDHEN and SYDVKM. The CDR3 spells CASSLLYSEQYF. CDR3 sequence (DNA): TGTGCCAGCAGTTTATTGTACTCCGAGCAGTACTTC.

This chain joins TRBV19 and TRBJ2-1; tentative D call: TRBD2 (6 bases). Trimming shortened V by 3 bases and J by 0 bases, and 18 bases separated the two germline ends. This CDR3 is 18 amino acids long. CDR1 and CDR2 (germline): LNHDA, SQIVND (reference sequence). The CDR3: CASSMDYWRARSYNEQFF. The CDR3 region has the DNA TGTGCCAGTAGTATGGACTACTGGCGGGCCCGCTCCTACAATGAGCAGTTCTTC.

The rearrangement uses TRBV10-3 and TRBJ1-1; 8 nucleotides line up with TRBD1. The CDR3 length is 15 residues. From germline, CDR1 is ENHRY and CDR2 SYGVKD. With 7 bases clipped from V and 5 bases from J, the junction kept 12 bases outside the gene matches. The CDR3 region is CAITWTGSGGTEAFF. As DNA, the CDR3 is TGTGCCATCACATGGACAGGGTCCGGTGGGACTGAAGCTTTCTTT.

This rearrangement joins TRBV18 to TRBJ2-2; 9 nucleotides line up with TRBD1. CDR1 and CDR2 (germline): KGHSH, LQKENI. CDR3 length: 15 residues. Unmatched junction bases numbered 0, after V lost 3 bases and J lost 1 base. CDR3 amino acids: CASSPGQGNTGELFF. The CDR3 DNA reads as TGTGCCAGCTCACCGGGACAGGGGAACACCGGGGAGCTGTTTTTT.